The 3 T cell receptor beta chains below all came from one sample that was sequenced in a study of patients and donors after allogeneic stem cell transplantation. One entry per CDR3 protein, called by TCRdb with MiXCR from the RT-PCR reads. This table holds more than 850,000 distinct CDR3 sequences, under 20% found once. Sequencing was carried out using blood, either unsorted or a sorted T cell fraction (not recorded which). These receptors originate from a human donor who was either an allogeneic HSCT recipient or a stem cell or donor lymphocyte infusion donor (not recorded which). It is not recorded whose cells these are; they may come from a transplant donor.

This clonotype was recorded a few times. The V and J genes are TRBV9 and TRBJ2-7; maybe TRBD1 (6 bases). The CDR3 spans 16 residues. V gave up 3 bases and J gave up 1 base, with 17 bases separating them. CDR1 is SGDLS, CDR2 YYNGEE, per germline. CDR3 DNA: TGTGCCAGCAGCGGTGGACAGCATCCCGCATCCTACGAGCAGTACTTC. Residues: CASSGGQHPASYEQYF.

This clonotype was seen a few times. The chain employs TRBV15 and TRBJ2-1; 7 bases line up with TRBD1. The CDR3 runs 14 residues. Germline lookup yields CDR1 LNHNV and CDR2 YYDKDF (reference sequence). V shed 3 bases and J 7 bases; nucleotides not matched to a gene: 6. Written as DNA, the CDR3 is TGTGCCACCAGCAGTGACAGGGTGGGGAATGAGCAGTTCTTC. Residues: CATSSDRVGNEQFF.

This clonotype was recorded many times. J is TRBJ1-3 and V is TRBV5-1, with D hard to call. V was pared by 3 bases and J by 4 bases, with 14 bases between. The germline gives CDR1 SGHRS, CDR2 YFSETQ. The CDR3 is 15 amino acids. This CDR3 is CASSSTSWSGNTIYF. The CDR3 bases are TGCGCCAGCAGCTCCACAAGTTGGTCGGGAAACACCATATATTTT.